This TCR beta chain stems from a study of T cells expressing NK-cell markers. Looking at the study overall: HCMV seropositivity marked seven of the eight sequenced donors; one was seronegative.

Study-level results: Several donors likewise had their CD3+CD56-NKG2C+ fraction led by these clonotypes.

Of note for this clonotype: The antigen is unknown.

The CDR3 is 14 amino acids. From germline, CDR1 is DFQATT and CDR2 SNEGSKA (reference sequence). Reprocessing the 5' RACE reads, TCRdb reports a single entry for every CDR3 protein and omits DNA. The ten most abundant clones cover 7.3% of a sample with approximately 460,000 distinct CDR3 sequences. This clonotype originated in a woman between 18 and 75 years old in good health. The sample taken for sequencing was blood T cells: a sorted CD56 or NKG2C T cell subset, CD4+ or CD8+ T cells, or bulk PBMC T cells (not recorded which). This chain joins TRBV20-1 and TRBJ1-1; the D call of TRBD1 rests on TCRdb alone, since no DNA is present to check it. The CDR3 sequence is CSASGSGPYTEAFF.